The rows below give T cell receptor beta chains drawn from one sample of a study of vaccination and CD4 T cells after COVID-19. These receptors' targets are unknown. TCRdb re-called the PCR reads with MiXCR, one entry per CDR3 protein. The sample has 20,000 to 25,000 distinct CDR3 sequences, 55% to 70% seen once. Material: CD4+ T cells from blood, cultured in vitro, obtained after SARS-CoV-2 vaccination. These TCRs come from a human donor who received a COVID-19 vaccine. Each CDR3 is given with its conserved first and last residue. The D gene is left open where the match is weak. Clone size is given for some rows only: seen once, a few or many times, or a class if the clone is expanded.

J gene	clone size	V gene	D gene	CDR3 protein	CDR3 DNA
TRBJ2-1	.	TRBV20-1	TRBD1	CSALDRVDGEQFF	TGCAGTGCTTTGGACAGGGTGGACGGTGAGCAGTTCTTC
TRBJ2-5	.	TRBV9	.	CASSVVPQGGQETQYF	TGTGCCAGCAGCGTAGTCCCGCAGGGCGGGCAAGAGACCCAGTACTTC
TRBJ2-3	.	TRBV11-2	TRBD1	CASSLRTGTSTDTQYF	TGTGCCAGCAGCCTCCGGACAGGGACAAGCACAGATACGCAGTATTTT
TRBJ2-5	.	TRBV4-1	.	CASSLGRGGAQETQYF	TGCGCCAGCAGCCTGGGACGAGGGGGAGCCCAAGAGACCCAGTACTTC
TRBJ1-1	.	TRBV12-5	.	CASGLVRGGMNTEAFF	TGTGCTAGTGGTTTGGTACGTGGGGGAATGAACACTGAAGCTTTCTTT
TRBJ2-3	few	TRBV2	.	CASSALLRTDTQYF	TGTGCCAGCAGTGCCCTACTCAGGACAGATACGCAGTATTTT
TRBJ2-6	.	TRBV6-1	TRBD1	CASRRQGFLPGANVLTF	TGTGCCAGCAGACGACAGGGGTTCCTTCCTGGGGCCAACGTCCTGACTTTC
TRBJ1-2	.	TRBV7-3	.	CASSLSAGDLNYGYTF	TGTGCCAGCAGCTTAAGCGCAGGGGACCTTAACTATGGCTACACCTTC
TRBJ2-5	few	TRBV7-6	.	CASSLEQQETQYF	TGTGCCAGCAGCTTAGAACAGCAAGAGACCCAGTACTTC
TRBJ2-5	few	TRBV2	.	CASSKDQMYQETQYF	TGTGCCAGCAGTAAAGATCAGATGTACCAAGAGACCCAGTACTTC
TRBJ1-1	.	TRBV19	.	CASSIVGANTEAFF	TGTGCCAGTAGTATAGTCGGCGCTAACACTGAAGCTTTCTTT
TRBJ2-5	.	TRBV5-1	.	CASNRGLDPRETQYF	TGCGCCAGCAACAGGGGACTAGACCCCCGGGAGACCCAGTACTTC
TRBJ2-5	few	TRBV24-1	TRBD2	CATSGGGEETQYF	TGTGCCACCAGTGGGGGAGGGGAAGAGACCCAGTACTTC
TRBJ1-2	.	TRBV20-1	.	CSARDGGAPDGYTF	TGCAGTGCTAGAGATGGGGGCGCCCCGGATGGCTACACCTTC
TRBJ2-2	few	TRBV20-1	TRBD1	CSARGTGGTTGELFF	TGCAGTGCTAGGGGGACAGGGGGCACCACGGGGGAGCTGTTTTTT
TRBJ2-1	.	TRBV27	.	CASSFCRSQGRIKQFF	TGTGCCAGCAGTTTTTGCCGATCACAGGGCCGGATCAAGCAGTTCTTC
TRBJ1-1	.	TRBV5-1	.	CASSPDRNKEAFF	TGCGCCAGCAGCCCGGACAGAAATAAAGAAGCTTTCTTT
TRBJ1-3	.	TRBV12-3/TRBV12-4	.	CASSFPSEHTIYF	TGTGCCAGCAGTTTCCCGTCAGAACACACCATATATTTT
TRBJ2-7	.	TRBV20-1	TRBD2	CSARASGGAYEQYF	TGCAGTGCTAGGGCTAGCGGGGGGGCATACGAGCAGTACTTC
TRBJ1-6	.	TRBV7-9	TRBD1	CASTWSGDRAYNSPLHF	TGTGCCAGCACCTGGTCAGGGGACAGGGCGTATAATTCACCCCTCCACTTT
TRBJ1-5	.	TRBV6-1	TRBD1	CASRRTGGDQPQHF	TGTGCCAGCAGGCGGACAGGGGGCGATCAGCCCCAGCATTTT
TRBJ2-4	.	TRBV7-9	TRBD1	CASSLVLSQGDTKNIQYF	TGTGCCAGCAGCTTAGTCCTTTCACAGGGGGATACCAAAAACATTCAGTACTTC
TRBJ1-2	.	TRBV6-1	.	CASSAQGVYGYTF	TGTGCCAGCAGCGCTCAAGGGGTATATGGCTACACCTTC
TRBJ1-1	.	TRBV5-6	.	CASTQDAAGAFF	TGTGCCAGCACCCAGGACGCTGCAGGAGCTTTCTTT
TRBJ1-1	.	TRBV2	.	CASSERGSSTEAFF	TGTGCCAGCAGTGAACGGGGGAGTAGTACTGAAGCTTTCTTT
TRBJ1-5	.	TRBV19	.	CASSSENGRGYSNQPQHF	TGTGCCAGTAGTTCGGAAAATGGTCGAGGTTATAGCAATCAGCCCCAGCATTTT
TRBJ2-3	.	TRBV2	TRBD2	CASSERTSGGLRLTDTQYF	TGTGCCAGCAGTGAAAGGACTAGCGGGGGACTGAGGCTGACAGATACGCAGTATTTT
TRBJ2-3	few	TRBV20-1	TRBD1	CSAERRQGRTDTQYF	TGCAGTGCCGAGCGCCGACAGGGCCGCACAGATACGCAGTATTTT
TRBJ2-5	.	TRBV2	TRBD1	CASSGQGRETQYF	TGTGCCAGCAGTGGACAGGGCCGGGAGACCCAGTACTTC
TRBJ1-1	once	TRBV12-3/TRBV12-4	.	CASSPGLTNTEAFF	TGTGCCAGCAGTCCGGGACTGACGAACACTGAAGCTTTCTTT
TRBJ2-3	.	TRBV20-1	TRBD2	CSAREAGPWVDTQYF	TGCAGTGCTAGAGAAGCGGGACCCTGGGTAGATACGCAGTATTTT
TRBJ2-1	.	TRBV2	.	CASRLARSSYNEQFF	TGTGCCAGCCGGTTGGCGAGGAGCTCCTACAATGAGCAGTTCTTC
TRBJ1-4	once	TRBV6-1	.	CASSERADVKLFF	TGTGCCAGCAGTGAGAGGGCAGACGTGAAACTGTTTTTT
TRBJ1-5	.	TRBV6-1	TRBD1	CASRRTGGNQPQHF	TGTGCCAGCAGGAGGACAGGGGGCAATCAGCCCCAGCATTTT
TRBJ1-6	.	TRBV2	.	CASRGRGLSNSPLHF	TGTGCCAGCAGGGGCCGAGGGTTGAGCAATTCACCCCTCCACTTT
TRBJ2-2	few	TRBV19	TRBD1	CASSRTGAGELFF	TGTGCCAGTAGTAGGACAGGGGCCGGGGAGCTGTTTTTT
TRBJ2-5	.	TRBV2	TRBD2	CASSGQLRAGGKTQYF	TGTGCCAGCAGCGGACAACTCCGAGCGGGGGGTAAGACCCAGTACTTC
TRBJ2-1	.	TRBV30	TRBD1	CAWVPTGWNEQFF	TGTGCCTGGGTCCCGACAGGGTGGAATGAGCAGTTCTTC
TRBJ1-5	few	TRBV10-2	.	CASSEYGLQPQHF	TGCGCCAGCAGTGAGTATGGTTTACAGCCCCAGCATTTT
TRBJ1-3	.	TRBV15	.	CATRPGLGTGNTIYF	TGTGCCACCCGCCCCGGTCTAGGGACTGGAAACACCATATATTTT
TRBJ2-5	.	TRBV20-1	TRBD2	CSPYPVRGGLEETQYF	TGCAGTCCTTACCCCGTCCGGGGGGGCCTGGAAGAGACCCAGTACTTC
TRBJ2-2	few	TRBV7-9	.	CASSSPPGTDNTGELFF	TGTGCCAGCAGCAGCCCTCCGGGGACCGATAACACCGGGGAGCTGTTTTTT
TRBJ1-2	.	TRBV6-5	.	CASSYRGDGYTF	TGTGCCAGCAGTTATCGGGGGGATGGCTACACCTTC
TRBJ2-1	.	TRBV6-1	.	CASREGGSYNEQFF	TGTGCCAGCAGAGAAGGGGGCTCCTACAATGAGCAGTTCTTC
TRBJ1-6	few	TRBV5-4	TRBD1	CASSPRPVQGDNSPLHF	TGTGCCAGCAGCCCCAGGCCGGTTCAGGGGGATAATTCACCCCTCCACTTT
TRBJ2-3	.	TRBV15	.	CATSRRGKSDTQYF	TGTGCCACCAGCAGACGGGGGAAGAGCGATACGCAGTATTTT
TRBJ2-3	few	TRBV2	TRBD2	CASSGAGAQYF	TGTGCCAGCAGCGGAGCGGGGGCGCAGTATTTT
TRBJ2-2	few	TRBV20-1	TRBD1	CSARPPGQGGTGELFF	TGCAGTGCTAGACCCCCTGGACAGGGAGGTACCGGGGAGCTGTTTTTT
TRBJ1-6	.	TRBV20-1	TRBD1	CSARPTGKEYNSPLHF	TGCAGTGCTAGGCCGACAGGGAAAGAGTATAATTCACCCCTCCACTTT
TRBJ2-5	.	TRBV11-3	TRBD1	CASSPRTGKVETQYF	TGTGCCAGCAGCCCCCGGACAGGGAAGGTTGAGACCCAGTACTTC
TRBJ2-3	.	TRBV20-1	TRBD2	CSATQGLAGGSLRTDTQYF	TGCAGTGCGACACAGGGGCTAGCGGGGGGCTCTCTGCGAACAGATACGCAGTATTTT
TRBJ2-3	.	TRBV6-2/TRBV6-3	.	CASSYESMSTDTQYF	TGTGCCAGCAGTTACGAATCAATGTCCACAGATACGCAGTATTTT
TRBJ2-3	.	TRBV3-1	.	CASSQGRTDTQYF	TGTGCCAGCAGCCAAGGGCGCACAGATACGCAGTATTTT
TRBJ1-1	few	TRBV6-5	.	CASSYRDRNTEAFF	TGTGCCAGCAGTTACAGAGACAGGAACACTGAAGCTTTCTTT
TRBJ2-1	.	TRBV20-1	.	CSASNRRKGNEQFF	TGCAGTGCTAGCAACCGCCGGAAGGGGAATGAGCAGTTCTTC